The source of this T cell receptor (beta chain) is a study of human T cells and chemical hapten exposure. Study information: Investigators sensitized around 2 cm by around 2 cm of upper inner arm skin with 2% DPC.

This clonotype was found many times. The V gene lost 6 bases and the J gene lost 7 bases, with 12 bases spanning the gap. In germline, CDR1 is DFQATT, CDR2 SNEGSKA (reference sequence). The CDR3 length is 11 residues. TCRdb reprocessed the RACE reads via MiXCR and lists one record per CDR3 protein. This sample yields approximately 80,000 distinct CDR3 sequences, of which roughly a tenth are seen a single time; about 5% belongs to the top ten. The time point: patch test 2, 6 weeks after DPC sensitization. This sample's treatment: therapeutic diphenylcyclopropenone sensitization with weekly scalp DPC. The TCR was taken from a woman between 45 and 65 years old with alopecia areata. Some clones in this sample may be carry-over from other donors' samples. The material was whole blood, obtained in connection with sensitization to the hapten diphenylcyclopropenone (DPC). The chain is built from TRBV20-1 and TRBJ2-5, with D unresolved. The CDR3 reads CSAPGRATQYF. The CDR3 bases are TGCAGTGCGCCTGGCCGGGCGACCCAGTACTTC.